This T cell receptor (beta chain) appears in the sequencing data of a study of neurological immune-mediated disorders. This clonotype was counted many times. This CDR3 has 13 residues. From germline, CDR1 is DFQATT and CDR2 SNEGSKA (reference sequence). V lost 7 bases to trimming and J lost 7 bases, with 19 bases between them. The authors produced cDNA by 5'RACE using 10-nucleotide random UMIs. TCRdb called the 5' RACE reads again in MiXCR, with one record for every CDR3 protein. The sample has some 25,000 distinct CDR3 sequences; roughly 13% are singletons. The time point is: technical triplicate 1. The sequenced sample was CD4+ T cells from blood. This receptor was obtained from a female donor with HTLV-1-associated myelopathy (HAM/TSP). This chain joins TRBV20-1 and TRBJ2-5; possibly TRBD2 for D (6 bases). Here the CDR3 reads CSGKPDYLGTQYF. In nucleotides, the CDR3 is TGCAGTGGCAAGCCGGACTATCTAGGGACCCAGTACTTC.